This TCR beta chain came from a study of blood T cell repertoires in COVID-19. Sequencing used immunoSEQ multiplex PCR; TCRdb keeps in-frame clones, though not all of them. The profile covers some 150,000 clones, with around 85% appearing a single time and 8% taken by the ten largest. V was clipped by 8 bases and J by 4 bases; unmatched bases: 13. The CDR3 covers 16 residues. CDR1 and CDR2 from the germline V gene are MNHEY and SMNVEV (reference sequence). The chain couples TRBV27 to TRBJ1-2, with TRBD1 matching over 10 bases. This receptor was taken from a woman in her sixties or seventies with COVID-19, enrolled during active disease. Sample: peripheral blood. CDR3 sequence: CASSRDRGFFGYGYTF. CDR3 nucleotides: TGTGCCAGCTCCCGGGACAGGGGTTTTTTTGGCTATGGCTACACCTTC.